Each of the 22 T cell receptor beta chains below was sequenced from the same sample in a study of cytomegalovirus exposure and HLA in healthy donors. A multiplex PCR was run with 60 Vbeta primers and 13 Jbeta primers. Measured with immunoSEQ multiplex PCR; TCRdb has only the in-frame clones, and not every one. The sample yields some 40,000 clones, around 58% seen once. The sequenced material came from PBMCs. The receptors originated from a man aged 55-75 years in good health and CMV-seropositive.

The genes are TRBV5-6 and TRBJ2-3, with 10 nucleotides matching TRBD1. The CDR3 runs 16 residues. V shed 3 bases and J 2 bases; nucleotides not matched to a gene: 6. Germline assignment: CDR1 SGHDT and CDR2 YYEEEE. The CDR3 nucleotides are TGTGCCAGCAGCTCGACGGGACAGGGGAACACAGATACGCAGTATTTT. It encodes CASSSTGQGNTDTQYF.

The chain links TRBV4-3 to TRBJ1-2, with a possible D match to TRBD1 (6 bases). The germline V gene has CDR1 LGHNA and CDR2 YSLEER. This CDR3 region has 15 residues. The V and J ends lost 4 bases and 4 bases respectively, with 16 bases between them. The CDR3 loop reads CASSPVTGHLYGYTF. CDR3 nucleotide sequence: TGCGCCAGCAGCCCGGTGACGGGACACCTCTATGGCTACACCTTC.

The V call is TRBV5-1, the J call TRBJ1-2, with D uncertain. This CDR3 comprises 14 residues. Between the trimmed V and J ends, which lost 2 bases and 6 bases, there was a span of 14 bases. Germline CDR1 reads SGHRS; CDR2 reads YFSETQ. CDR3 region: CASSLADGRDGYTF. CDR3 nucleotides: TGCGCCAGCAGCTTAGCGGACGGTAGAGATGGCTACACCTTC.

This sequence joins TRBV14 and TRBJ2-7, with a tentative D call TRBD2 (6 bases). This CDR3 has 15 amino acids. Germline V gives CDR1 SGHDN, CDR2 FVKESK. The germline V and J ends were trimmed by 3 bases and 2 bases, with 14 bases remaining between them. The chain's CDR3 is CASSHEWREPYEQYF. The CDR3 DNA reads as TGTGCCAGCAGCCACGAATGGAGGGAGCCCTACGAGCAGTACTTC.

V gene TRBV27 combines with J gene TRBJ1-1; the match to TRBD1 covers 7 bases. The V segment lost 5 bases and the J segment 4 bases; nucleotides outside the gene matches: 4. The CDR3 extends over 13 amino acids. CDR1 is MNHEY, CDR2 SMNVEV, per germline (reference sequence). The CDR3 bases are TGTGCCAGCAGTACCACAGGGGCCACTGAAGCTTTCTTT. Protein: CASSTTGATEAFF.

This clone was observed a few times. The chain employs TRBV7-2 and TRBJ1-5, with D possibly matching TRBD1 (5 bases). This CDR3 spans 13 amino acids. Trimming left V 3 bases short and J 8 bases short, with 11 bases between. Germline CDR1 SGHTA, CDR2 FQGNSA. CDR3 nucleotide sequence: TGTGCCAGCAGCTTGTACAGGAGCGAGCCCCAGCATTTT. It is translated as CASSLYRSEPQHF.

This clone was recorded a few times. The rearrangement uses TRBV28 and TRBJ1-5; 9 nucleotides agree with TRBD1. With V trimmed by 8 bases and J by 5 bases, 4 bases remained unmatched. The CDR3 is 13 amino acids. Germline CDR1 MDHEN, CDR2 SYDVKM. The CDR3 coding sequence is TGTGCCAGCGGGGGACAGGGTTATCAGCCCCAGCATTTT. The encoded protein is CASGGQGYQPQHF.

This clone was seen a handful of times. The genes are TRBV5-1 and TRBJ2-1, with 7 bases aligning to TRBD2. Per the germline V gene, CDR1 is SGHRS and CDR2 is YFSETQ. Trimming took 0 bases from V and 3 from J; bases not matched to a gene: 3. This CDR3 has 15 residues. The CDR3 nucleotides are TGCGCCAGCAGCTTGGAGGCGGGGGACTACAATGAGCAGTTCTTC. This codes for CASSLEAGDYNEQFF.

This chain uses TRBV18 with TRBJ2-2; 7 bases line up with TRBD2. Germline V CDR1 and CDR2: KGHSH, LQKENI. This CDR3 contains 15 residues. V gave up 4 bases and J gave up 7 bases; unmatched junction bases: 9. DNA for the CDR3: TGTGCCAGCTCACTTCGACTAGCCGCCATCGGGGAGCTGTTTTTT. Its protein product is CASSLRLAAIGELFF.

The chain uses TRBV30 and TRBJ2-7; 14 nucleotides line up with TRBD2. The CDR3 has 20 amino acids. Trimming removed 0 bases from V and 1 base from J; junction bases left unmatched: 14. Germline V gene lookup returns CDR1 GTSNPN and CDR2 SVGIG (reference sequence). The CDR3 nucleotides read TGTGCCTGGAGTGTATCATCCTCATTCGGACTAGCGGGGGGATCCTACGAGCAGTACTTC. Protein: CAWSVSSSFGLAGGSYEQYF.

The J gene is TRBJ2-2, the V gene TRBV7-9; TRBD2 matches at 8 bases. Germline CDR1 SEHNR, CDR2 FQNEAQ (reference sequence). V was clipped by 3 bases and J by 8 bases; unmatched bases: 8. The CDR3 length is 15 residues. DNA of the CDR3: TGTGCCAGCAGCTTCAGCTTGGTAGCGGGAGGGGAGCTGTTTTTT. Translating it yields CASSFSLVAGGELFF.

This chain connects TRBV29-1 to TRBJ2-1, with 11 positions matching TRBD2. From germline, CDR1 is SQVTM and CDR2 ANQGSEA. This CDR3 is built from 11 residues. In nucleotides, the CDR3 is TGCAGATTTAGCGGGAGGGCCGTACAGTTCTTC. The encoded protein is CRFSGRAVQFF.

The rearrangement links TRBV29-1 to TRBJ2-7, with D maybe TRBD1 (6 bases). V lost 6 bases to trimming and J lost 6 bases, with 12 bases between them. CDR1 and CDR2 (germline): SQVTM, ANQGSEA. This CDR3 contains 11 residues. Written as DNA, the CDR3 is TGCAGCGTGGGGGACATTCCCGAGCAGTACTTC. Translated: CSVGDIPEQYF.

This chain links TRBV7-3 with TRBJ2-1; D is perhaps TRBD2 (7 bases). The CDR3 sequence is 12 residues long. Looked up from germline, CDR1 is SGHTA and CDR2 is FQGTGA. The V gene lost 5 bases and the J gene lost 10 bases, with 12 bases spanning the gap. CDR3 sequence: CASSLGGDEQFF. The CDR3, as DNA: TGTGCCAGCAGCCTAGGGGGGGACGAGCAGTTCTTC.

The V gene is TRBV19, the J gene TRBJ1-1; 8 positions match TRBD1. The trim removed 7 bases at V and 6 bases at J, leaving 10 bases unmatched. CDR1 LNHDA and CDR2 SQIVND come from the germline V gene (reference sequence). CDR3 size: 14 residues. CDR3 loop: CASKSGGAGAEAFF. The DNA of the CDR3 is TGTGCCAGTAAATCAGGGGGCGCTGGGGCTGAAGCTTTCTTT.

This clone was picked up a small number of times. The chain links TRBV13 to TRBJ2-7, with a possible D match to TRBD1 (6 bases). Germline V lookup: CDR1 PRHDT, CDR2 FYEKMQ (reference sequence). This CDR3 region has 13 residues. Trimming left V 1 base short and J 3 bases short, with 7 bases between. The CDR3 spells CASSLVGGYEQYF. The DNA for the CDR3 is TGTGCCAGCAGCTTAGTAGGGGGCTACGAGCAGTACTTC.

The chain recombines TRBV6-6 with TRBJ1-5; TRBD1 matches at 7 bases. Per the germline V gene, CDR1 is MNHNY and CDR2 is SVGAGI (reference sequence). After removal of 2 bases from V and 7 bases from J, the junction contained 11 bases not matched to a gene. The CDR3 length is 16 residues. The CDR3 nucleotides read TGTGCCAGCAGTTACCGGGGGGGCAGGGGGGGACAGCCCCAGCATTTT. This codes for CASSYRGGRGGQPQHF.

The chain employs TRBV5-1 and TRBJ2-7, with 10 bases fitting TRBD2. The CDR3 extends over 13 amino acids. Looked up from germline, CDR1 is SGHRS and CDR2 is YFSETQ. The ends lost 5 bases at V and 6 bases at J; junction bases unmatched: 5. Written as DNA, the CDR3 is TGCGCCAGCAGTGCCCTAGCGGGAGTCGAGCAGTACTTC. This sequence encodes CASSALAGVEQYF.

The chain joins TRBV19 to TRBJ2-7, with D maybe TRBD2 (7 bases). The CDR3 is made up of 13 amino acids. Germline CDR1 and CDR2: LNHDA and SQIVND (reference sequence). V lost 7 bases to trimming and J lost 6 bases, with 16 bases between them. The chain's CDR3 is CASNVGGLGEQYF. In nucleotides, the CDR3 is TGTGCCAGTAACGTCGGGGGGCTTGGCGAGCAGTACTTC.

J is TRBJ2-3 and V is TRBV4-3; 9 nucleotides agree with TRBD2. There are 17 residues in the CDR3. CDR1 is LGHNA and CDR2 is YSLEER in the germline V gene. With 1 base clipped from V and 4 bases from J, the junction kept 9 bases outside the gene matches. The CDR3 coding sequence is TGCGCCAGCAGCCAAGCTAGTAGCGGGAGTGGTGCAGATACGCAGTATTTT. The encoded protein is CASSQASSGSGADTQYF.

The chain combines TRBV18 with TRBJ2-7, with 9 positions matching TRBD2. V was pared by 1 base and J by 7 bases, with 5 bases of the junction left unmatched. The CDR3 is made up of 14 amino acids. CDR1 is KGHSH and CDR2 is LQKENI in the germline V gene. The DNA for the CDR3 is TGTGCCAGCTCACCACTAGCGGGAGCGGGGGAGCAGTACTTC. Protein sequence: CASSPLAGAGEQYF.

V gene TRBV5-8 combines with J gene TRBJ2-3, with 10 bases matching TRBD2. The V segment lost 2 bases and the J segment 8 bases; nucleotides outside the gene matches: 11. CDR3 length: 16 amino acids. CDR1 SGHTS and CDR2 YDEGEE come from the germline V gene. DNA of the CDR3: TGTGCCAGCAGCTTCGAACCTAGCGGGAGATCGGGTACGCAGTATTTT. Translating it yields CASSFEPSGRSGTQYF.